Listed here are 18 T cell receptor beta chains from one sample, sequenced in a study of cytomegalovirus exposure and HLA in healthy donors listed by TCRdb under 2017. To prepare the library, the immunoSEQ multiplex PCR assay was applied. A mixture of 60 forward primers for TCR Vbeta segments and 13 reverse primers for TCR Jbeta segments was used in the multiplex PCR. The immuneACCESS repertoire file appears here via TCRdb, limited to in-frame rearrangements. These files lack a portion of the clones; in checked studies, under half of the deficit traces to unresolved V genes, and the cause of the others is not known. The sample profile shows fewer than 250,000 clones; around 80% of them were found once. The ten top clones hold approximately 0.22% of the sample. Material: PBMCs. These receptors all stem from a girl between 2 and 10 years old in good health and CMV-seronegative.

The rearrangement uses TRBV15 and TRBJ2-5, with 8 bases aligning to TRBD2. This CDR3 contains 14 residues. Germline V CDR1 and CDR2: LNHNV, YYDKDF (reference sequence). Trimming cost V 9 bases and J 5 bases; bases outside gene matches: 11. Here the CDR3 DNA reads TGTGCCACTGCCTCGGGGACTAGGAGGGAGACCCAGTACTTC. It is translated as CATASGTRRETQYF.

This clone was seen only once. V gene TRBV29-1 combines with J gene TRBJ1-2, with D possibly being TRBD1 (6 bases). V shed 6 bases and J shed 5 bases, with 19 bases lying between them. The CDR3 runs to 14 residues. The germline V gene has CDR1 SQVTM and CDR2 ANQGSEA. As DNA, the CDR3 is TGCAGCGTCGCGGTTGGGGGGGGCGGGTATGGCTACACCTTC. The encoded protein is CSVAVGGGGYGYTF.

The chain recombines TRBV5-6 with TRBJ2-3; 8 bases line up with TRBD2. This CDR3 has 16 residues. The germline gives CDR1 SGHDT, CDR2 YYEEEE. V was pared by 1 base and J by 4 bases, with 8 bases of the junction left unmatched. CDR3 protein: CASSLLAGGYADTQYF. The CDR3 nucleotides read TGTGCCAGCAGCTTGCTTGCGGGAGGTTATGCAGATACGCAGTATTTT.

This clone was seen a single time. The rearrangement links TRBV2 to TRBJ1-2; D gene uncertain. This CDR3 spans 16 amino acids. Trimming took 3 bases from V and 1 from J, leaving 15 bases between them. The germline V gene has CDR1 SNHLY and CDR2 FYNNEI. For the CDR3, the DNA is TGTGCCAGCAGTGATTCGGGGAGAGTGGGTAACTATGGCTACACCTTC. It is translated as CASSDSGRVGNYGYTF.

The genes are TRBV5-1 and TRBJ1-1; 8 nucleotides agree with TRBD1. CDR3 length equals 14 residues. Losses at the gene ends were 0 bases for V and 5 bases for J; bases not matched to a gene: 3. Per the germline V gene, CDR1 is SGHRS and CDR2 is YFSETQ. The CDR3 coding sequence is TGCGCCAGCAGCTTGGGGACAGGGCGGACTGAAGCTTTCTTT. Amino acid sequence: CASSLGTGRTEAFF.

The V gene is TRBV18, the J gene TRBJ2-5, with unresolved D. This CDR3 has 12 residues. V shed 6 bases and J shed 0 bases, with 5 bases lying between them. The germline gives CDR1 KGHSH, CDR2 LQKENI. CDR3 nucleotides: TGTGCCAGCTCGTCCTACCAAGAGACCCAGTACTTC. It codes for CASSSYQETQYF.

The genes are TRBV5-6 and TRBJ2-3, with TRBD1 identical over 9 bases. The J segment lost 1 base and the V segment lost 3 bases, leaving 6 bases of the junction unmatched. Germline-derived CDR1 and CDR2 are SGHDT and YYEEEE. This CDR3 is built from 16 residues. CDR3 in amino acids: CASSSANRGRTDTQYF. The CDR3 bases are TGTGCCAGCAGCTCCGCGAACAGGGGGCGCACAGATACGCAGTATTTT. Full variable domain (rest looked up from reference TRBV5-6 and TRBJ2-3): DAGVTQSPTHLIKTRGQQVTLRCSPKSGHDTVSWYQQALGQGPQFIFQYYEEEERQRGNFPDRFSGHQFPNYSSELNVNALLLGDSALYLCASSSANRGRTDTQYFGPGTRLTVL.

This chain links TRBV30 with TRBJ1-4; 7 bases line up with TRBD1. Germline loops: CDR1 GTSNPN, CDR2 SVGIG (reference sequence). V was pared by 3 bases and J by 4 bases, with 5 bases of the junction left unmatched. This CDR3 is 14 amino acids long. As DNA, the CDR3 is TGTGCCTGGAGGGTAGGGACAGTTAATGAAAAACTGTTTTTT. Residues: CAWRVGTVNEKLFF.

The chain is built from TRBV5-1 and TRBJ2-1, with TRBD1 matching 7 bases. The CDR3 spans 15 residues. V lost 1 base to trimming and J lost 5 bases; unmatched junction nucleotides: 6. Germline values: CDR1 SGHRS, CDR2 YFSETQ. The CDR3 DNA is TGCGCCAGCAGCTTGTTTGACAGGGACGACAATGAGCAGTTCTTC. Protein: CASSLFDRDDNEQFF.

This rearrangement joins TRBV13 to TRBJ2-5; 7 bases fit TRBD1. Germline CDR1 PRHDT, CDR2 FYEKMQ (reference sequence). The V and J ends lost 2 bases and 2 bases, in that order; junction bases with no gene match: 2. The CDR3 has 14 residues. The CDR3 loop is CASSLTGQQETQYF. The CDR3 region has the DNA TGTGCCAGCAGCTTAACGGGACAGCAAGAGACCCAGTACTTC.

This chain uses TRBV25-1 with TRBJ1-1; D possibly corresponds to TRBD1 (5 bases). Germline CDR1 reads MGHDK; CDR2 reads SYGVNS. Trimming shortened V by 2 bases and J by 1 base, and 14 bases separated the two germline ends. There are 16 residues in the CDR3. This chain's CDR3 is CASSEGAPLSNTEAFF. CDR3 nucleotide sequence: TGTGCCAGCAGTGAAGGGGCCCCCCTTTCGAACACTGAAGCTTTCTTT.

J is TRBJ2-2 and V is TRBV2; weak D call: TRBD2 (6 bases). V was shortened by 4 bases and J by 2 bases, with 11 bases between the two germline ends. Germline V gives CDR1 SNHLY, CDR2 FYNNEI. The CDR3 spans 15 residues. In nucleotides, the CDR3 is TGTGCCAGCAGTGTCGAGGGGACTAACACCGGGGAGCTGTTTTTT. This gives the protein CASSVEGTNTGELFF.

The V gene is TRBV2, the J gene TRBJ2-7, with 8 nucleotides matching TRBD1. Per germline, CDR1 SNHLY and CDR2 FYNNEI. J lost 2 bases, V lost 5 bases, and 2 bases had no gene match. This CDR3 region has 13 residues. The CDR3 is CASSWDRPYEQYF. As DNA, the CDR3 is TGTGCCAGCAGTTGGGACAGGCCCTACGAGCAGTACTTC.

On this clone: At one end, the junction sequence differs from germline, possibly due to a read error. The chain combines TRBV7-9 with TRBJ2-5; D is undetermined. The CDR3 sequence is 13 residues long. Germline CDR1 SEHNR, CDR2 FQNEAQ (reference sequence). CDR3 nucleotide sequence: TGTGCCAGCAGCTTTAGACTGGAAGAGATCCAGTACTTC. Amino acid sequence: CASSFRLEEIQYF.

The chain joins TRBV7-9 to TRBJ1-1; D might be TRBD1 (6 bases). Trimming cost V 5 bases and J 8 bases, with 21 bases left between them. CDR3 size: 15 residues. Germline values: CDR1 SEHNR, CDR2 FQNEAQ (reference sequence). CDR3 coding DNA: TGTGCCAGCAGCGACAGGCCGTTCCCATTGGGGGAAGCTTTCTTT. Its protein is CASSDRPFPLGEAFF.

This clone was seen once. The chain couples TRBV30 to TRBJ2-2; D remains ambiguous. The CDR3 extends over 13 amino acids. Germline-derived CDR1 and CDR2 are GTSNPN and SVGIG (reference sequence). The V end was cut by 5 bases, the J end by 0 bases, with 7 bases between. The CDR3 sequence: CAWEPPNTGELFF. CDR3 DNA sequence: TGTGCCTGGGAGCCTCCGAACACCGGGGAGCTGTTTTTT. The whole variable domain, remainder taken from reference TRBV30 and TRBJ2-2, is SQTIHQWPATLVQPVGSPLSLECTVEGTSNPNLYWYRQAAGRGLQLLFYSVGIGQISSEVPQNLSASRPQDRQFILSSKKLLLSDSGFYLCAWEPPNTGELFFGEGSRLTVL.

The chain couples TRBV19 to TRBJ2-5; 7 bases line up with TRBD2. V shed 5 bases and J 5 bases; nucleotides not matched to a gene: 11. The germline V gene encodes CDR1 LNHDA and CDR2 SQIVND (reference sequence). The CDR3 is made up of 15 amino acids. Written as DNA, the CDR3 is TGTGCCAGTAGTCGGGCGGGAGCCCCAGGGGAGACCCAGTACTTC. Its protein product is CASSRAGAPGETQYF.

V usage is TRBV7-2 and J usage is TRBJ1-2, with D tentatively TRBD1 (5 bases). CDR1 SGHTA and CDR2 FQGNSA come from the germline V gene. The CDR3 is made up of 13 amino acids. With 0 bases removed from V and 6 bases from J, the gap between germline ends came to 8 bases. CDR3 sequence (DNA): TGTGCCAGCAGCTTAGCAGGGGTTCATGGCTACACCTTC. Translation: CASSLAGVHGYTF.